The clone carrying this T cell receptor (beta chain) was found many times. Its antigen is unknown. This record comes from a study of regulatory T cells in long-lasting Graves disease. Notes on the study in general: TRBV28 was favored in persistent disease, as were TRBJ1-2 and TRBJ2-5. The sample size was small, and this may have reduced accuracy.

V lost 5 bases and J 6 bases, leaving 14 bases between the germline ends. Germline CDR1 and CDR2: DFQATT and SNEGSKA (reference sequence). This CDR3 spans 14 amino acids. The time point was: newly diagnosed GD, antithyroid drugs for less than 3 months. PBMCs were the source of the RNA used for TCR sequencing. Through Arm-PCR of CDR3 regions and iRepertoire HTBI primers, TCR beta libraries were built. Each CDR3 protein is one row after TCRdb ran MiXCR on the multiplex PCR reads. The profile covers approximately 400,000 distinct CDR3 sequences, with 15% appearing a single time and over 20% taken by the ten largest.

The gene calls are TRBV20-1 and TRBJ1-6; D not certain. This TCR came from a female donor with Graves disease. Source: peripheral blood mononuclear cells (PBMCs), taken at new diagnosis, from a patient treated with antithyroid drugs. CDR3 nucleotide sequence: TGCAGTGCTCGGGTTAATACGGGTAATTCACCCCTCCACTTT. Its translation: CSARVNTGNSPLHF.